What follows is one TCR beta chain and its context. Treatment in this sample: about 20 received Ad26.COV2.S at low or high dose, single or two shots; about 5 received placebo; per-sample allocation not given. Samples analyzed were those drawn on day 63 after the first vaccine or placebo injection. This sample is part of a study of Ad26.COV2.S vaccination and SARS-CoV-2 variants. About the research overall: Ad26.COV2.S, an intramuscular injection, was given once or twice 56 days apart.

The CDR3 has 14 amino acids. The germline gives CDR1 SGHNT, CDR2 YYREEE (reference sequence). The V end lost 0 bases, the J end lost 5 bases, and 11 bases lay between the germline ends. Repertoires were generated with immunoSEQ multiplex PCR, while TCRdb's copy carries only in-frame clones and drops some. The table includes some 420,000 clones, over 75% detected once. The chain employs TRBV5-4 and TRBJ2-5; D remains unclear. Sequenced material: peripheral blood, taken in a trial of Ad26.COV2.S vaccine versus placebo. This clonotype originated in a person aged 18 to 65 who received the Ad26.COV2.S COVID-19 vaccine or a placebo. The CDR3: CASSLALKVETQYF. The CDR3 nucleotides are TGTGCCAGCAGCTTGGCCTTGAAGGTTGAGACCCAGTACTTC. The variable domain in full, completed from reference TRBV5-4 and TRBJ2-5, reads ETGVTQSPTHLIKTRGQQVTLRCSSQSGHNTVSWYQQALGQGPQFIFQYYREEENGRGNFPPRFSGLQFPNYSSELNVNALELDDSALYLCASSLALKVETQYFGPGTRLLVL.